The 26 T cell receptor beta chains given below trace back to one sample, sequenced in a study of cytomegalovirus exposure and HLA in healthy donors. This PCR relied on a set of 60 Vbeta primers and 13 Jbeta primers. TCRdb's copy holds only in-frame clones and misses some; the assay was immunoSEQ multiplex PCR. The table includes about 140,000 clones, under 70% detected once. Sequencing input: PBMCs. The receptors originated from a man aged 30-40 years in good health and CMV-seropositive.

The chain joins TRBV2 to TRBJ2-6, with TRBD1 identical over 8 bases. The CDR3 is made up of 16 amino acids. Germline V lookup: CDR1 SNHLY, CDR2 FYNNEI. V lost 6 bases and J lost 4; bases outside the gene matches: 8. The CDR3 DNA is TGTGCCAGCAGCCCTCGGACAGGGCCCGGGGCCAACGTCCTGACTTTC. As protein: CASSPRTGPGANVLTF. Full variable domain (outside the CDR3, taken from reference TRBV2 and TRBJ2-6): EPEVTQTPSHQVTQMGQEVILRCVPISNHLYFYWYRQILGQKVEFLVSFYNNEISEKSEIFDDQFSVERPDGSNFTLKIRSTKLEDSAMYFCASSPRTGPGANVLTFGAGSRLTVL.

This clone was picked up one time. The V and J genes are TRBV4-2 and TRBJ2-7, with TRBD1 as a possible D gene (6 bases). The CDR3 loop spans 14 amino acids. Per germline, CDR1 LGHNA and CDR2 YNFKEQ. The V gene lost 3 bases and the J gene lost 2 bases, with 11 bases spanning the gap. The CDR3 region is CASSHETGPYEQYF. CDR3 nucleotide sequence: TGTGCCAGCAGCCATGAGACAGGTCCCTACGAGCAGTACTTC.

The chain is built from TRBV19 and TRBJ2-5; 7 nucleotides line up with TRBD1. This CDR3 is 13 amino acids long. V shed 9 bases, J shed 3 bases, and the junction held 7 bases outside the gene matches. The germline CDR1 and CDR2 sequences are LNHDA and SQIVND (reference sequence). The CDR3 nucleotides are TGTGCCAGCAAGGGGGCCACTAAAGAGACCCAGTACTTC. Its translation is CASKGATKETQYF.

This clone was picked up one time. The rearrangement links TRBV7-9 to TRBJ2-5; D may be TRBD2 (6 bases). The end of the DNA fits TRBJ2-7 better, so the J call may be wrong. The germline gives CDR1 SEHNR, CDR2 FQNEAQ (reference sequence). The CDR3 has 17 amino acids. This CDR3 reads CASSSLRGSPSSYEQYF. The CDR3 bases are TGTGCCAGCAGCTCACTTCGGGGGTCACCGAGCTCCTACGAGCAGTACTTC.

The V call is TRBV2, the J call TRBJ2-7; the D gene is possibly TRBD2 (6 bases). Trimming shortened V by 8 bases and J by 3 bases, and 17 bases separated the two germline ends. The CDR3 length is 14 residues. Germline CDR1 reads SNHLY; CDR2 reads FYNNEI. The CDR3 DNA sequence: TGTGCCAGCGGGGAAGGGACTGGGGTCTACGAGCAGTACTTC. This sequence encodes CASGEGTGVYEQYF.

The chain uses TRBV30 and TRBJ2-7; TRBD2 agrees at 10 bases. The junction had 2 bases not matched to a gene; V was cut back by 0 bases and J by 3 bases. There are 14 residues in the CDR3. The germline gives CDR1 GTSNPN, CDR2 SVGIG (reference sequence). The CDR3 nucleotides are TGTGCCTGGAGTGTACTAGCGGGAATCTACGAGCAGTACTTC. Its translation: CAWSVLAGIYEQYF.

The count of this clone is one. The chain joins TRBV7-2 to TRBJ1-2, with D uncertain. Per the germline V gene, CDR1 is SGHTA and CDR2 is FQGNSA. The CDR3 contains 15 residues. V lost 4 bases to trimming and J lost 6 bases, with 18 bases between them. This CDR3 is CASSWKTGDVNGYTF. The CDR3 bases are TGTGCCAGCAGCTGGAAAACGGGAGACGTTAATGGCTACACCTTC.

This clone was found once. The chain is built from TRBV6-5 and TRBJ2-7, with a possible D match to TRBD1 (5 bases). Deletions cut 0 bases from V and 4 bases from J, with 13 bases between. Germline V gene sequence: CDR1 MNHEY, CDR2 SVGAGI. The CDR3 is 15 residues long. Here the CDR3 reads CASSYSINQGYEQYF. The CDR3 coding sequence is TGTGCCAGCAGTTACTCGATAAATCAGGGATACGAGCAGTACTTC.

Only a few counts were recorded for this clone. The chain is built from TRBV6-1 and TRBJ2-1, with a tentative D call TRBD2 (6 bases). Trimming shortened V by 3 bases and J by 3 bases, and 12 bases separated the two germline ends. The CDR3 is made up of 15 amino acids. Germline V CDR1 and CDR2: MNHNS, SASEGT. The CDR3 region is CASSDPRGGYNEQFF. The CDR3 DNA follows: TGTGCCAGCAGTGATCCCCGGGGAGGCTACAATGAGCAGTTCTTC.

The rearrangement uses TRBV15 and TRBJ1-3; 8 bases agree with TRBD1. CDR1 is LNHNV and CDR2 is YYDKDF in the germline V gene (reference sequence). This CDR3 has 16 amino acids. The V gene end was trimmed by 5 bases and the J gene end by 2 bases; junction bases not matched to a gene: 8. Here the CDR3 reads CATSGGTGGAGNTIYF. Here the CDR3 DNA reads TGTGCCACCAGCGGAGGGACAGGCGGTGCTGGAAACACCATATATTTT.

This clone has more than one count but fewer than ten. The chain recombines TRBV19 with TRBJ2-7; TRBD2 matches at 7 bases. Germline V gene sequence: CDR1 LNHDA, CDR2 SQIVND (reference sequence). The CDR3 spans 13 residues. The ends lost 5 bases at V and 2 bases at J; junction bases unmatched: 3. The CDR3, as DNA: TGTGCCAGTAGTGAGCGGGAACCCTACGAGCAGTACTTC. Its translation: CASSEREPYEQYF.

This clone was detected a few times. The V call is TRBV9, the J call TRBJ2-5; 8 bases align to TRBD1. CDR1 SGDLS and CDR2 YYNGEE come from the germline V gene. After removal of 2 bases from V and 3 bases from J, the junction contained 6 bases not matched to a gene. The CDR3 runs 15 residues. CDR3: CASSVEDRVKETQYF. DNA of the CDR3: TGTGCCAGCAGCGTCGAGGACAGGGTAAAAGAGACCCAGTACTTC.

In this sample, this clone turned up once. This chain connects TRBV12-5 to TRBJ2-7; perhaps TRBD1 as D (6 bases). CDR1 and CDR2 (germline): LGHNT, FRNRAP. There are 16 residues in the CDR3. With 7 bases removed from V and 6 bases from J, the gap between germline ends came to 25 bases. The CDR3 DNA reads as TGTGCTAGTGCTTGGGCCAGGGGAGAATCTAATTCCGAGCAGTACTTC. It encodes CASAWARGESNSEQYF.

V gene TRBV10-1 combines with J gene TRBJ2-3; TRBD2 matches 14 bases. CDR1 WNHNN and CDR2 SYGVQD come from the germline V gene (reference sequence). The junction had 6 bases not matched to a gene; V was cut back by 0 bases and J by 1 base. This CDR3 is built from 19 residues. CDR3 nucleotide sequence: TGCGCCAGCAGTGAGTCGACTAGCGGGAGGGCCACAGGCACAGATACGCAGTATTTT. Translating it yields CASSESTSGRATGTDTQYF.

The CDR3 reads CASSLWPSAETQYF. CDR3 DNA: TGTGCCAGCAGCTTGTGGCCTAGCGCAGAGACCCAGTACTTC. This chain connects TRBV7-2 to TRBJ2-5; D is possibly TRBD2 (6 bases). Germline V gene data show CDR1 as SGHTA and CDR2 as FQGNSA. This CDR3 comprises 14 residues. With 3 bases removed from V and 4 bases from J, the gap between germline ends came to 12 bases.

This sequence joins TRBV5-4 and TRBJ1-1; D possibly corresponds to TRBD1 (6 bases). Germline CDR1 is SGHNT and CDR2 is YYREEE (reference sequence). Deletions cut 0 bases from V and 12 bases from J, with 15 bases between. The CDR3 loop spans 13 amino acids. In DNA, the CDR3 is TGTGCCAGCAGCTTGGCCTACGGGGGGCGGCCTTTCTTT. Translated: CASSLAYGGRPFF.

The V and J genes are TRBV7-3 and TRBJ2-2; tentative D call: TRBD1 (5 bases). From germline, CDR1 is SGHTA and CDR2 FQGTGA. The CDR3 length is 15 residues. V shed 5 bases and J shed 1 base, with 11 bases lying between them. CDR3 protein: CASSVGAKNTGELFF. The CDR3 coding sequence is TGTGCCAGCAGCGTAGGGGCAAAGAACACCGGGGAGCTGTTTTTT.

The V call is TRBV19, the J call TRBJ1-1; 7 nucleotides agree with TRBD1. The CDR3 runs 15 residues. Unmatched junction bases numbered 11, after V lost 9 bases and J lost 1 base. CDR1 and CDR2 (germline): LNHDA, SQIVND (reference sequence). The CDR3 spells CASKGGWRWNTEAFF. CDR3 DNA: TGTGCCAGCAAAGGGGGCTGGCGTTGGAACACTGAAGCTTTCTTT.

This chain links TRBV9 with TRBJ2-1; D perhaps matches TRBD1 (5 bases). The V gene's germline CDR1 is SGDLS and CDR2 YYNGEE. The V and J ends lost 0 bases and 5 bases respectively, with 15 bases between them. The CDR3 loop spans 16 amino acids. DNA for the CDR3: TGTGCCAGCAGCGTAGACCTTTGGGGCGGAGACAATGAGCAGTTCTTC. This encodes CASSVDLWGGDNEQFF.

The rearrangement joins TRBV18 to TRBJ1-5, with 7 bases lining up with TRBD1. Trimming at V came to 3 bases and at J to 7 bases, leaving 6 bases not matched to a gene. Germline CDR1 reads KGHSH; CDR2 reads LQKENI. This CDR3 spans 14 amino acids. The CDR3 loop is CASSPQQGFQPQHF. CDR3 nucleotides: TGTGCCAGCTCACCGCAACAGGGGTTCCAGCCCCAGCATTTT.

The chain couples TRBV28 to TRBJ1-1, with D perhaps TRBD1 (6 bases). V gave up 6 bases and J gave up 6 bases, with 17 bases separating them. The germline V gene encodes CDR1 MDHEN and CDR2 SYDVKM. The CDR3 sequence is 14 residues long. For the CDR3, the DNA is TGTGCCAGCAGAGGGACCACAGGGATTGCTGAAGCTTTCTTT. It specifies CASRGTTGIAEAFF.

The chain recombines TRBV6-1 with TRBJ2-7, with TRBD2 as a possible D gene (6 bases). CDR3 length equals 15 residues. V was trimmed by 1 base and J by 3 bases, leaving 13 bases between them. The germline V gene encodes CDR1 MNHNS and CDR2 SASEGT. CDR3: CASSEVASEYYEQYF. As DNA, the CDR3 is TGTGCCAGCAGTGAAGTGGCTAGCGAATACTACGAGCAGTACTTC.

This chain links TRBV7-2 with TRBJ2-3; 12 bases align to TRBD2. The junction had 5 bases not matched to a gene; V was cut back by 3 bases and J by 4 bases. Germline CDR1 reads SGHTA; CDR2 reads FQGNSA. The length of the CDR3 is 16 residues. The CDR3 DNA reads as TGTGCCAGCAGCTTCAGGCTAGCGGGAGGGGCAGATACGCAGTATTTT. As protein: CASSFRLAGGADTQYF.

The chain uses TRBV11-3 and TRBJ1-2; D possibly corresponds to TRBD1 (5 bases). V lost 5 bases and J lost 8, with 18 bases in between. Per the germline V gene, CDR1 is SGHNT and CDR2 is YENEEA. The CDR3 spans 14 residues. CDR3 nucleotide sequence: TGTGCCAGCAGCGTGAGCCGGGACGGAGGGGGCTACACCTTC. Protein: CASSVSRDGGGYTF.

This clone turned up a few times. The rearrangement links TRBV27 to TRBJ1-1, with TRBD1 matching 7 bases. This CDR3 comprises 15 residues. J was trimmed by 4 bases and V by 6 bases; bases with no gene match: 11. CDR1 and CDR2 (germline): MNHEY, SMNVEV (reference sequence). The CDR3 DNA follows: TGTGCCAGCAGCCTCAAGACAGGGCGGTTCACTGAAGCTTTCTTT. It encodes CASSLKTGRFTEAFF.

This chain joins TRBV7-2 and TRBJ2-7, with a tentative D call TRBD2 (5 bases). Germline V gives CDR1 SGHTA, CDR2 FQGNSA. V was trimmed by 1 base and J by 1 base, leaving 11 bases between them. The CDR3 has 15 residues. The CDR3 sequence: CASSLVGGQSYEQYF. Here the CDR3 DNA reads TGTGCCAGCAGCTTAGTCGGAGGTCAGTCCTACGAGCAGTACTTC.